The T cell receptor (beta chain) described here comes from a study of blood T cells in healthy people across ages. This clonotype showed up many times. Antigen specificity is unknown. Notes on the study in general: Not knowing donor CMV status may have confounded expanded clonotype changes.

Drawing of peripheral blood yielded roughly 9.8 milliliters from each donor. Primed by a sample-barcoded 5' primer and a J-beta primer mix, a second PCR proceeded for roughly 7 to 11 cycles. In TCRdb, the 5' RACE reads were re-called with MiXCR into one record per CDR3 protein. The repertoire has around 790,000 distinct CDR3 sequences, under 55% of them found once; the top ten carry roughly 19%. The receptor was isolated from a man between 60 and 75 years old in good health. Sequenced sample: blood.

This CDR3 reads CASSSPTGPSRQFF. The CDR3 nucleotides read TGTGCCAGCAGCTCACCGACAGGACCATCGAGGCAGTTCTTC. This chain links TRBV7-2 with TRBJ2-1; D possibly corresponds to TRBD1 (6 bases). V was shortened by 4 bases and J by 12 bases, with 19 bases between the two germline ends. Germline-derived CDR1 and CDR2 are SGHTA and FQGNSA. This CDR3 has 14 residues.